This entry is about one T cell receptor (beta chain). Antigen unknown. The table came from immunoSEQ multiplex PCR; TCRdb's copy has only in-frame clones and leaves some out. Here the sample spans roughly 120,000 clones, roughly nine tenths being singletons. This specimen belongs to a study of T cell responses to AZD1222 COVID-19 vaccine. Findings and caveats of the study: As reported, nearly half of all spike-specific TCRs target variant regions that are unmutated. Donors in the cohort were predominantly white British and more often female, and clonal diversity was possibly underestimated. There were vaccine-associated CD4 TCRs across spike, dominant at 160-218 and 743-854. Repertoire sampling was restricted to post-peak T cell response timepoints.

Germline assignment: CDR1 SGHAT and CDR2 FQNNGV. This CDR3 comprises 14 residues. With 3 bases removed from V and 4 bases from J, the gap between germline ends came to 12 bases. The receptor comes from an adult who received the AZD1222 COVID-19 vaccine. The chain joins TRBV11-2 to TRBJ1-1; D possibly corresponds to TRBD1 (5 bases). This sample comprised peripheral blood, obtained 28 days after the second AZD1222 dose. The CDR3 DNA sequence: TGTGCCAGCAGCTTTTCACGGGGGAGCACTGAAGCTTTCTTT. Amino acids: CASSFSRGSTEAFF.